This T cell receptor (beta chain) originates from a study of cytomegalovirus exposure and HLA in healthy donors. Findings and caveats of the study: The study recorded fewer than 200 TCR beta chains that were cytomegalovirus-associated. Subsequent analysis found a tendency for first-cohort TCR clusters to co-occur within the 120 or so validation repertoires.

The assay was immunoSEQ multiplex PCR, and TCRdb's table has in-frame clones only and misses some. This table holds about 150,000 clones, approximately 88% found once. With regard to this clone: Its antigen remains unknown.

Looked up from germline, CDR1 is MGHDK and CDR2 is SYGVNS. The CDR3 is made up of 13 amino acids. J was trimmed by 10 bases and V by 6 bases; bases with no gene match: 5. Sequences were obtained from PBMCs. The chain recombines TRBV25-1 with TRBJ2-1, with 11 bases identical to TRBD2. The origin of this receptor is a man between 18 and 29 years old in good health and CMV-seropositive. CDR3 sequence (DNA): TGTGCCAGCAGGCAGACTAGCGGGATAGAGCAGTTCTTC. This codes for CASRQTSGIEQFF.